This TCR beta chain was captured by sequencing in a study of T-cell memory formation after mild COVID-19. Overall study context: TCR clustering was largely donor specific.

V was pared by 2 bases and J by 7 bases, with 10 bases between. The length of the CDR3 is 13 residues. Germline CDR1 is SGHTA and CDR2 is FQGNSA. This clonotype was observed a few times. Libraries for TCRalpha and TCRbeta carried sample barcodes and unique molecular identifiers via 5'RACE. TCRdb reprocessed the 5' RACE reads with MiXCR, giving one entry per CDR3 protein. There are around 340,000 distinct CDR3 sequences in the sample; over 20% occur only once, and 9.5% to 15% lies in the top ten. The specimen sequenced was PBMCs or a T cell subset sorted from them (not recorded which). This sequence was found in an adult woman who had mild COVID-19 (a few samples of this study predate the infection). Cell type and time point are not known. V is TRBV7-2 and J is TRBJ2-3, with a tentative D call TRBD2 (6 bases). The CDR3 DNA reads TGTGCCAGCAGCTTAATCCGGGAGAATACGCAGTATTTT. Translation gives CASSLIRENTQYF.